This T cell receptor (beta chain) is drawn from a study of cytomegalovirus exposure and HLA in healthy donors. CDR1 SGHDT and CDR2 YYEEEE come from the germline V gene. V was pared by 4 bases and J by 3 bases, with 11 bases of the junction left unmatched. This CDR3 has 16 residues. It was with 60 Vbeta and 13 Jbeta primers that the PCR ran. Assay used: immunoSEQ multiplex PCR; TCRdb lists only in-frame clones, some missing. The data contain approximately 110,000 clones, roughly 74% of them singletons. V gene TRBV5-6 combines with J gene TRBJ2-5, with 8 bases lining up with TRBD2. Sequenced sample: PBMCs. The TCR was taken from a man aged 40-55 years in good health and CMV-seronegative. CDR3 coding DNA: TGTGCCAGCAGCCGGTCCGGGACTAGACGGGAAGAGACCCAGTACTTC. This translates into CASSRSGTRREETQYF.